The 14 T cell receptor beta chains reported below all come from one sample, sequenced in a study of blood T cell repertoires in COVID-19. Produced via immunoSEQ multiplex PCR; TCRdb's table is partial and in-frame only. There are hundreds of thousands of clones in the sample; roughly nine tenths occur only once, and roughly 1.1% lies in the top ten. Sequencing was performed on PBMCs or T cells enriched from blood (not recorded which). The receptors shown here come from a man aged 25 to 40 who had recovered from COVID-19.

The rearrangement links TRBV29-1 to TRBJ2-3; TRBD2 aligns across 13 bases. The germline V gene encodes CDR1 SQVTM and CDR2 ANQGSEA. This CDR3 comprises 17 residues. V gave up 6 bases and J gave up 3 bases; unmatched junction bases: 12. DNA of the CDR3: TGCAGCGTGGGGGGACGGACTAGCGGGAGAGGGACAGATACGCAGTATTTT. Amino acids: CSVGGRTSGRGTDTQYF.

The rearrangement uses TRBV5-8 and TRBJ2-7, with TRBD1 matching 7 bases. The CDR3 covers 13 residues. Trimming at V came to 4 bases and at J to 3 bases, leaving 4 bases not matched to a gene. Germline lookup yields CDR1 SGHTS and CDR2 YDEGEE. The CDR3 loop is CASSLDRDYEQYF. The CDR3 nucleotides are TGTGCCAGCAGCCTAGACAGGGACTACGAGCAGTACTTC. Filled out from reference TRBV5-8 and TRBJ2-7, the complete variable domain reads EAGVTQSPTHLIKTRGQQATLRCSPISGHTSVYWYQQALGLGLQFLLWYDEGEERNRGNFPPRFSGRQFPNYSSELNVNALELEDSALYLCASSLDRDYEQYFGPGTRLTVT.

The CDR3 sequence: CATSVPGGDEQFF. The CDR3 DNA sequence: TGTGCCACCAGTGTACCTGGAGGGGATGAGCAGTTCTTC. V usage is TRBV24-1 and J usage is TRBJ2-1; D is perhaps TRBD2 (6 bases). Germline assignment: CDR1 KGHDR and CDR2 SFDVKD. This CDR3 is built from 13 residues. V lost 5 bases, J lost 8 bases, and 12 bases lay in between.

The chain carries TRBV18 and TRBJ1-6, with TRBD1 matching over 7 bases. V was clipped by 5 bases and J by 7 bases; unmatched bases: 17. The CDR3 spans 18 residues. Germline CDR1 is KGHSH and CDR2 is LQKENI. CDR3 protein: CASSYSGTVQLGNSPLHF. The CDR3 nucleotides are TGTGCCAGCTCATACTCCGGGACAGTACAACTGGGGAATTCACCCCTCCACTTT. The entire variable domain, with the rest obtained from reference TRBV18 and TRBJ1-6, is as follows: NAGVMQNPRHLVRRRGQEARLRCSPMKGHSHVYWYRQLPEEGLKFMVYLQKENIIDESGMPKERFSAEFPKEGPSILRIQQVVRGDSAAYFCASSYSGTVQLGNSPLHFGNGTRLTVT.

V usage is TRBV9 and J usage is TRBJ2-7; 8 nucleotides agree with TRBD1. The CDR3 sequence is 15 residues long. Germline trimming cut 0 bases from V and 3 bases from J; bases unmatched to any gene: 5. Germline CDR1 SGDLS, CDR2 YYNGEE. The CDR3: CASSVGTGSGYEQYF. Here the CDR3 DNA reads TGTGCCAGCAGCGTAGGGACAGGGAGTGGCTACGAGCAGTACTTC.

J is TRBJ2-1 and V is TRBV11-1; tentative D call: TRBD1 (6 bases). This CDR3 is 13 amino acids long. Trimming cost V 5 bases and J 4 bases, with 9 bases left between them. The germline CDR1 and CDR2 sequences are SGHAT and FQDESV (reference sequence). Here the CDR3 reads CASSKDSYNEQFF. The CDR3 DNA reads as TGTGCCAGCAGCAAGGACAGTTACAATGAGCAGTTCTTC.

The CDR3 reads CASSLWETNTEAFF. CDR3 sequence (DNA): TGTGCCAGCAGTTTATGGGAGACGAACACTGAAGCTTTCTTT. The J gene is TRBJ1-1, the V gene TRBV28; D gene ambiguous. There are 14 residues in the CDR3. V was shortened by 0 bases and J by 1 base, with 6 bases between the two germline ends. CDR1 and CDR2 from the germline V gene are MDHEN and SYDVKM.

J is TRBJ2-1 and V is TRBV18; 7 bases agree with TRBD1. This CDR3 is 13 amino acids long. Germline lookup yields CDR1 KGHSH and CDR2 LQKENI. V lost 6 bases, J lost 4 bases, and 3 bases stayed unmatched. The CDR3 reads CASSPGQYNEQFF. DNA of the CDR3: TGTGCCAGCTCGCCGGGACAGTACAATGAGCAGTTCTTC. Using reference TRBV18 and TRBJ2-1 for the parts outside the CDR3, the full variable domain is NAGVMQNPRHLVRRRGQEARLRCSPMKGHSHVYWYRQLPEEGLKFMVYLQKENIIDESGMPKERFSAEFPKEGPSILRIQQVVRGDSAAYFCASSPGQYNEQFFGPGTRLTVL.

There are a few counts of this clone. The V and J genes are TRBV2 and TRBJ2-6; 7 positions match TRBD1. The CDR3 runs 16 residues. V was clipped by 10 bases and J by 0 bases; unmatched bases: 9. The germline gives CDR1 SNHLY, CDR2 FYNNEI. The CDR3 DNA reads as TGTGCCAACCACAGGGGTTTGTTCTCTGGGGCCAACGTCCTGACTTTC. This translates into CANHRGLFSGANVLTF.

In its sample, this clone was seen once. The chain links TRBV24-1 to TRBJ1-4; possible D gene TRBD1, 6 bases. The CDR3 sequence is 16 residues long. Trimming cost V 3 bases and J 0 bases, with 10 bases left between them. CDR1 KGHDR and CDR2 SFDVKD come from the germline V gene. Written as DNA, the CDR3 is TGTGCCACCAGTGATAGCACAGGGTCAACTAATGAAAAACTGTTTTTT. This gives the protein CATSDSTGSTNEKLFF.

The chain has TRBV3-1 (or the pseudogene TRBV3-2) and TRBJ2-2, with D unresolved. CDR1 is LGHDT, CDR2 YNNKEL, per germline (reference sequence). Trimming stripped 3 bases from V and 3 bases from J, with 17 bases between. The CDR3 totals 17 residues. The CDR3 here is CASSQSLLAAYTGELFF. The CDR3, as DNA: TGTGCCAGCAGCCAGTCTCTTCTTGCGGCGTACACCGGGGAGCTGTTTTTT.

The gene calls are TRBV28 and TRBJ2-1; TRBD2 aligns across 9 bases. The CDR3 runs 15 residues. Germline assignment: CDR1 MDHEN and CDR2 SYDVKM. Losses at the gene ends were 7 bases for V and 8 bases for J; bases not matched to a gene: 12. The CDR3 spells CASTLAGGPRDEQFF. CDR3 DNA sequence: TGTGCCAGCACATTGGCGGGAGGGCCAAGGGATGAGCAGTTCTTC. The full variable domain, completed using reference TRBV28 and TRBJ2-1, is DVKVTQSSRYLVKRTGEKVFLECVQDMDHENMFWYRQDPGLGLRLIYFSYDVKMKEKGDIPEGYSVSREKKERFSLILESASTNQTSMYLCASTLAGGPRDEQFFGPGTRLTVL.

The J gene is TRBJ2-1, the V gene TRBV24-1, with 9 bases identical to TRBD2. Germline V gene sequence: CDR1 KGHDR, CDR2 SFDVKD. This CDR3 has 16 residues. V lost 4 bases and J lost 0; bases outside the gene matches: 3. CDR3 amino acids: CATSEVSGGSYNEQFF. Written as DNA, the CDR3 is TGTGCCACCAGTGAGGTTAGCGGGGGCTCCTACAATGAGCAGTTCTTC.

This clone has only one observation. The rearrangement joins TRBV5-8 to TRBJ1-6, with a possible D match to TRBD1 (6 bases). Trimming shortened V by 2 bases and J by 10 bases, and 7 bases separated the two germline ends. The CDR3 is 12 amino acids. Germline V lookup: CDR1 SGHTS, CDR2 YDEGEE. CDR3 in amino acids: CASSFRGSPLHF. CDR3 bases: TGTGCCAGCAGCTTTAGGGGGTCACCCCTCCACTTT. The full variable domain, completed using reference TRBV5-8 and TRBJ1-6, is EAGVTQSPTHLIKTRGQQATLRCSPISGHTSVYWYQQALGLGLQFLLWYDEGEERNRGNFPPRFSGRQFPNYSSELNVNALELEDSALYLCASSFRGSPLHFGNGTRLTVT.